This T cell receptor (beta chain) originates from a study of blood T cell repertoires in COVID-19. Study-level information: Researchers got acute and convalescent COVID-19 samples from the United States, Italy and Spain.

This CDR3 contains 15 residues. Germline assignment: CDR1 SGHDT and CDR2 YYEEEE. V lost 2 bases and J lost 3, with 12 bases in between. Profiling relied on immunoSEQ multiplex PCR, and the TCRdb table lists in-frame clones only, not all of them. Of 110,000 or so clones listed, around 80% are singletons. The sequence came from a woman aged 80 or older with active or convalescent COVID-19. The V and J genes are TRBV5-6 and TRBJ2-1; D may be TRBD1 (6 bases). The specimen sequenced was peripheral blood. CDR3 coding DNA: TGTGCCAGCAGCTTTGACAGGAGTAACTACAATGAGCAGTTCTTC. This codes for CASSFDRSNYNEQFF. Looking up the rest from reference TRBV5-6 and TRBJ2-1 gives the full variable domain: DAGVTQSPTHLIKTRGQQVTLRCSPKSGHDTVSWYQQALGQGPQFIFQYYEEEERQRGNFPDRFSGHQFPNYSSELNVNALLLGDSALYLCASSFDRSNYNEQFFGPGTRLTVL.